This TCR beta chain was documented in a study of technical replicates of blood from a handful of donors. The germline CDR1 and CDR2 sequences are WNHNN and SYGVQD (reference sequence). J gave up 4 bases and V 6 bases, and 8 bases lay outside the gene matches. The CDR3 consists of 14 residues. Using immunoSEQ multiplex PCR, the repertoire was profiled, and TCRdb retains in-frame clones only, with some absent. The sample includes 75,000 to 100,000 clones, about 95% of them seen just once. The receptor was isolated from a human donor in good health. The chain links TRBV10-1 to TRBJ1-1; 7 bases are a match to TRBD1. Sample: T cells isolated from PBMCs. The CDR3 protein is CASSQDREITEAFF. In nucleotides, the CDR3 is TGCGCCAGCAGCCAAGACAGGGAGATCACTGAAGCTTTCTTT.